The 5 T cell receptor beta chains below were found in one sample sequenced in a study of cytomegalovirus exposure and HLA in healthy donors. PCR was performed using 60 Vbeta and 13 Jbeta primers. Using immunoSEQ multiplex PCR, the repertoire was profiled, and TCRdb retains in-frame clones only, with some absent. The data hold 70,000 to 90,000 clones, with around 66% observed a single time. Sequencing used PBMCs. The source of these receptors is a woman in her 40s in good health and CMV-seropositive.

The chain is built from TRBV4-3 and TRBJ2-7; 10 bases align to TRBD1. From germline, CDR1 is LGHNA and CDR2 YSLEER. The length of the CDR3 is 14 residues. The junction had 6 bases not matched to a gene; V was cut back by 3 bases and J by 7 bases. This CDR3 reads CASSHGTGDGEQYF. The CDR3 DNA follows: TGCGCCAGCAGCCACGGGACAGGGGATGGGGAGCAGTACTTC.

This clone was counted only a few times. The chain employs TRBV19 and TRBJ2-7; the D is unclear. CDR1 and CDR2 from the germline V gene are LNHDA and SQIVND (reference sequence). The CDR3 totals 11 residues. Trimming shortened V by 4 bases and J by 4 bases, and 5 bases separated the two germline ends. The CDR3 protein is CASSTKYEQYF. CDR3 nucleotides: TGTGCCAGTAGTACTAAATACGAGCAGTACTTC.

The chain's CDR3 is CATSRGLQTLQETQYF. The CDR3 DNA reads as TGTGCCACCAGCAGAGGTTTACAAACCCTCCAAGAGACCCAGTACTTC. The rearrangement joins TRBV15 to TRBJ2-5; the D is unclear. CDR1 and CDR2 (germline): LNHNV, YYDKDF (reference sequence). The ends were cut back, 1 base at V and 1 base at J, with 13 bases in the middle. The CDR3 is 16 residues long.

The chain couples TRBV4-2 to TRBJ2-7; TRBD2 might be the D (6 bases). Germline loops: CDR1 LGHNA, CDR2 YNFKEQ. The CDR3 is 20 amino acids. The ends were cut back, 1 base at V and 4 bases at J, with 29 bases in the middle. CDR3 region: CASSQGITISGSGQRYEQYF. In nucleotides, the CDR3 is TGTGCCAGCAGCCAAGGCATTACGATTTCCGGGAGTGGGCAGAGGTACGAGCAGTACTTC.

V usage is TRBV5-1 and J usage is TRBJ2-2; 7 bases match TRBD2. J gave up 1 base and V 4 bases, and 7 bases lay outside the gene matches. The germline V gene has CDR1 SGHRS and CDR2 YFSETQ. CDR3 length: 16 amino acids. As DNA, the CDR3 is TGCGCCAGCAGCCTGGAATCTAGCGGGAACACCGGGGAGCTGTTTTTT. It is translated as CASSLESSGNTGELFF.